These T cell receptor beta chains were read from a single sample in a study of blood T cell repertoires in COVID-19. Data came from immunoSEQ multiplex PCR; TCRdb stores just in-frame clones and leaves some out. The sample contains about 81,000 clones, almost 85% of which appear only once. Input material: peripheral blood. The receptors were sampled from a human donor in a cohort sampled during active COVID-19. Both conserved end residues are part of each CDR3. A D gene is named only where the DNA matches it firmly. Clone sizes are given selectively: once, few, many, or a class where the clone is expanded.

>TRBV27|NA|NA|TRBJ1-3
TGTGCCAGCAGTTTGGACAGACGCCGAAACACCATATATTTT
CASSLDRRRNTIYF
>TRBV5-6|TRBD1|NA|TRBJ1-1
TGTGCCAGCAGCTTGAGCGGGACAGGGGGTGTTGAAGCTTTCTTT
CASSLSGTGGVEAFF
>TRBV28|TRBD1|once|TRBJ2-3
TGTGCCAGCGCGTCGCGTCTCATGACAGGGGCTACCACAGATACGCAGTATTTT
CASASRLMTGATTDTQYF
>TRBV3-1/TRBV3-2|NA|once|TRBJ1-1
TGTGCCAGCAGCCAAGATGGTTCGGGGTCGTTGATTGGAGCTTTCTTT
CASSQDGSGSLIGAFF
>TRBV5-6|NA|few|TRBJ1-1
TGTGCCAGCACTACGGTTGACAGGCACTTTCGGGCAGAAGCTTTCTTT
CASTTVDRHFRAEAFF
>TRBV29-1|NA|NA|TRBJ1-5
TGCAGCGTTGGGGGCTCACGCAATCAGCCCCAGCATTTT
CSVGGSRNQPQHF
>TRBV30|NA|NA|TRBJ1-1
TGTGCCTGGAGTCCGGGACATATCGGCACTGAAGCTTTCTTT
CAWSPGHIGTEAFF
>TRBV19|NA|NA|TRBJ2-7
TGTGCCAGTAGTATAAAGGACTCTAGCTCCTACGAGCAGTACTTC
CASSIKDSSSYEQYF
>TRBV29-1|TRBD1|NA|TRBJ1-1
TGCAGCGGTAGACAGGGAAACACTGAAGCTTTCTTT
CSGRQGNTEAFF
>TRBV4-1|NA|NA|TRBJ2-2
TGCGCCAGCAGCCCTACCTGGAAGGGGGCCGGGGAGCTGTTTTTT
CASSPTWKGAGELFF
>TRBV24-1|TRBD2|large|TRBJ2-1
TGTGCCACCAGTGACCCCCGAGCGGGGGGGCACAATGAGCAGTTCTTC
CATSDPRAGGHNEQFF
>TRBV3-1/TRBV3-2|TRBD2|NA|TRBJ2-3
TGTGCCAGCAGCCAAGAAGGCGCGGGGGGGACAGATACGCAGTATTTT
CASSQEGAGGTDTQYF
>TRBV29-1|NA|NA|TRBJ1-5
TGCAGCGCTCAGGGGCTTAATCAGCCCCAGCATTTT
CSAQGLNQPQHF
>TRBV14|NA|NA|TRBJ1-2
TGTGCCAGCAGCCGAAGCGGGGCAGTCTATGGCTACACCTTC
CASSRSGAVYGYTF
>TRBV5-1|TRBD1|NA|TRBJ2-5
TGCGCCAGCAGCACTGGACAGGAATGGGAGACCCAGTACTTC
CASSTGQEWETQYF
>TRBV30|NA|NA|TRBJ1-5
TGTGCCTGGAGTGACGCAGGGGCATATAGCAATCAGCCCCAGCATTTT
CAWSDAGAYSNQPQHF
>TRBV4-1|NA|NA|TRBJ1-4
TGCGCCAGCAGCCAAGACCGTCGGCAGGCAACTAATGAAAAACTGTTTTTT
CASSQDRRQATNEKLFF
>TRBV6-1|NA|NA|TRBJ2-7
TGTGCCAGCAGTGAACCCCGGGGGGCCCCTTACGAGCAGTACTTC
CASSEPRGAPYEQYF
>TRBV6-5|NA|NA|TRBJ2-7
TGTGCCAGCAGTTTCAGGGGCAGCGAGCAGTACTTC
CASSFRGSEQYF
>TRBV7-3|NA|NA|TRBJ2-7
TGTGCCAGCAGCTTGACAGGCGAGAGCTCCTACGAGCAGTACTTC
CASSLTGESSYEQYF
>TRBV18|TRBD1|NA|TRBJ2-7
TGTGCCAGCTCACCGGGGACAGGTGGGACCGGGGGTCAGTACTTC
CASSPGTGGTGGQYF
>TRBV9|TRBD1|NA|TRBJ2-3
TGTGCCAGCAGCGTCGACGACAGGGGGCGGGCAGATACGCAGTATTTT
CASSVDDRGRADTQYF
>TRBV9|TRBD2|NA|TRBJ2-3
TGTGCCAGCAGCACGAGCGGGGGGACAGATACGCAGTATTTT
CASSTSGGTDTQYF
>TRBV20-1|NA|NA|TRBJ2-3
TGCAGTGCTGGTGGACAGAACTCAGATACGCAGTATTTT
CSAGGQNSDTQYF
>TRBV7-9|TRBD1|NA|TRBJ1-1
TGTGCCAGCAGCTGGACAGGGGACACTGAAGCTTTCTTT
CASSWTGDTEAFF
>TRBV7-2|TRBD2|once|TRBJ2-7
TGTGCCAGCAGCTCAGTCCCAGCGGGGGGCACACCGTACTTC
CASSSVPAGGTPYF
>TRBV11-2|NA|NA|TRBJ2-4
TGTGCCAGCAGCTTAGAGGGCCTCGGATTAGCCAAAAACATTCAGTACTTC
CASSLEGLGLAKNIQYF
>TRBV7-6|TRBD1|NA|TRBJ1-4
TGTGCCAGCTCGGACAGGGTAGGGACAGCTAATGAAAAACTGTTTTTT
CASSDRVGTANEKLFF
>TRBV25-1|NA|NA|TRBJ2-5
TGTGCCAGCAGTGATGACCGGGTCCCCCAGTACTTC
CASSDDRVPQYF
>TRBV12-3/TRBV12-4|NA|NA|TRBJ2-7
TGTGCCAGCACCCTATCCCACTCCTACGAGCAGTACTTC
CASTLSHSYEQYF
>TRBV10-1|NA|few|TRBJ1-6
TGCGCCAGCAGTGAGAGACAGAATTCACCCCTCCACTTT
CASSERQNSPLHF
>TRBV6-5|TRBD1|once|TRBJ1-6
TGTGCCAGCAGCTACAGGGGTATGGGTCCCCTCCACTTT
CASSYRGMGPLHF
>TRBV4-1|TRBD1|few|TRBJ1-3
TGCGCCAGCAGCCAGGGGACAGGGACACTCCGAGGGCCTGGAAACACCATATATTTT
CASSQGTGTLRGPGNTIYF
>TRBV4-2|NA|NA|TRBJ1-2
TGTGCCAGCAGCCAAGAGGTCAGGGGATCGTACCATGGCTACACCTTC
CASSQEVRGSYHGYTF
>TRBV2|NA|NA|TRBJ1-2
TGTGCCAGCAGTGAAGCGGTGCAGCGGGATGGCTACACCTTC
CASSEAVQRDGYTF
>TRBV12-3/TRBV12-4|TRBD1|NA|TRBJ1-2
TGTGCCAGCATCTCGACAGGGGACTATGGCTACACCTTC
CASISTGDYGYTF
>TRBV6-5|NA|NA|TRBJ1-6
TGTGCCACCACTGGGGCTGGATCACCCCTCCACTTT
CATTGAGSPLHF
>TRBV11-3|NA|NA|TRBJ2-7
TGTGCCAGCAGCTTAGATCGAGGCTACGAGCAGTACTTC
CASSLDRGYEQYF
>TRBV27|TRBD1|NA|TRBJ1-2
TGTGCCAGCAGTAGAGGGACAGGGGAGGCGGGAGGCTACACCTTC
CASSRGTGEAGGYTF
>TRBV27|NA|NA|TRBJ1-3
TGTGCCAGCAGTTTGGGCCCCAGAACTGGAAACACCATATATTTT
CASSLGPRTGNTIYF
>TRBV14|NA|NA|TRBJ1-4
TGTGCCAGCAGCCAAGATTCCCGGGAGGGTGAAAAACTGTTTTTT
CASSQDSREGEKLFF
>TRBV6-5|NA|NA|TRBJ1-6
TGTGCCAGCAGTTACTCGTTATCCTCACCCCTCCACTTT
CASSYSLSSPLHF
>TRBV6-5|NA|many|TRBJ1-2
TGTGCCAGCAGTTACTCCAAGGCGGGGATCCCCTATGGCTACACCTTC
CASSYSKAGIPYGYTF
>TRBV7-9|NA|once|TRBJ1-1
TGTGCCAGCAGCTCTAGCGACAAAAACACTGAAGCTTTCTTT
CASSSSDKNTEAFF
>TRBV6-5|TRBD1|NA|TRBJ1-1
TGTGCCAGCAGTTACGGAACAGGGGTATGGAACACTGAAGCTTTCTTT
CASSYGTGVWNTEAFF
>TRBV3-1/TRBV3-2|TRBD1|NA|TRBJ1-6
TGTGCCAGCAGCCAAGGGCCAGGGGGGCGCGGTAATTCACCCCTCCACTTT
CASSQGPGGRGNSPLHF
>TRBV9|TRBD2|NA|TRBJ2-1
TGTGCCAGCAGCCCCCGGAGTAGCGGGGCCAATGAGCAGTTCTTC
CASSPRSSGANEQFF
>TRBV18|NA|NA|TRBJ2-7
TGTGCCAGCTCACCACGTCTCGCGGCAAGCTCCTACGAGCAGTACTTC
CASSPRLAASSYEQYF
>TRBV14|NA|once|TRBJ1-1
TGTGCCAGCAGCCAAGAAAGGGGGATCCAAGCTTTCTTT
CASSQERGIQAFF
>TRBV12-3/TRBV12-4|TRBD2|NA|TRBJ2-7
TGTGCCAGCAGCGGGGGGGGCTACGAGCAGTACTTC
CASSGGGYEQYF
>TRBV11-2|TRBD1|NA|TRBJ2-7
TGTGCCAGTGCTCCTCTTCGACAGGGATCGTACGAGCAGTACTTC
CASAPLRQGSYEQYF
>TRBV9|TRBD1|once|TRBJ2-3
TGTGCCAGCAGCGTAAGGGACAGGGCCTTGGATACGCAGTATTTT
CASSVRDRALDTQYF
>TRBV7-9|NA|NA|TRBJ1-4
TGTGCCAGCAGCTTGCGGGGGGTAGCAACTAATGAAAAACTGTTTTTT
CASSLRGVATNEKLFF
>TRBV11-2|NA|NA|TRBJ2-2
TGTGCCAGCAGCTTTGGATCAGGGTTGACCGGGGAGCTGTTTTTT
CASSFGSGLTGELFF
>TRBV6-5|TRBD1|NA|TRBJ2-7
TGTGCCAGCAGGCCCTCAGGGGGTATGTCCTACGAGCAGTACTTC
CASRPSGGMSYEQYF
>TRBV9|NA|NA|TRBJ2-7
TGTGCCAGCAGCGTAGACCCCTTGGGGGGCGAGCAGTACTTC
CASSVDPLGGEQYF